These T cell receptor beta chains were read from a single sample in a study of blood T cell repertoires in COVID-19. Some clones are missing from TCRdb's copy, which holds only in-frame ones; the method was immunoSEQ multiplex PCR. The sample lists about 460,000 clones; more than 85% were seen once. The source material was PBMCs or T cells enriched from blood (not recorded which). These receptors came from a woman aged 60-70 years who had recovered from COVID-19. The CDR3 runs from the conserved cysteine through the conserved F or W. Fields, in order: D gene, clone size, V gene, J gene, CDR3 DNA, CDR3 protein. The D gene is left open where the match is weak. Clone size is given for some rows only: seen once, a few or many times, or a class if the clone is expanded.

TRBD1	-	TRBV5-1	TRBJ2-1	TGCGCCAGCAGCTCTCAGGGACAGGCCTACAATGAGCAGTTCTTC	CASSSQGQAYNEQFF
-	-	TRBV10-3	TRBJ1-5	TGTGCCATCACGGACAAGCAGGATCAGCCCCAGCATTTT	CAITDKQDQPQHF
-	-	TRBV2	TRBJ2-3	TGTGCCAGCAGTGAAGCGGGACTGTCTAGCACAGATACGCAGTATTTT	CASSEAGLSSTDTQYF
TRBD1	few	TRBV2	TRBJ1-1	TGTGCCAGCAGCCCTCGACAGGGGATAGACACTGAAGCTTTCTTT	CASSPRQGIDTEAFF
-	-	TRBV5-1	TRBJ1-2	TGCGCCAGCAGCTCCGGGGGGCCATATGGCTACACCTTC	CASSSGGPYGYTF
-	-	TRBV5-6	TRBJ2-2	TGTGCCAGCAGCTTCTCTCAATGGGGGCAGACCGCGGAGCTGTTTTTT	CASSFSQWGQTAELFF
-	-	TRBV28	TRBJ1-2	TGTGCCAGCAGCCGGGACACAACCTTTAACTATGGCTACACCTTC	CASSRDTTFNYGYTF
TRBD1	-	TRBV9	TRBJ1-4	TGTGCCAGCAGCTTAGGGGACAGGCCTAATGAAAAACTGTTTTTT	CASSLGDRPNEKLFF
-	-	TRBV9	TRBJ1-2	TGTGCCAGCAGCGCCTCAGGGGTAACTGGCTACACCTTC	CASSASGVTGYTF
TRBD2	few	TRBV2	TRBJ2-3	TGTGCCAGCAGTGTACAGCGGGGGCCTTCCAATACGCAGTATTTT	CASSVQRGPSNTQYF
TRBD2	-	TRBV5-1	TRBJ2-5	TGCGCCAGCAGCTTGGGGGAGGGGATTCATGAGACCCAGTACTTC	CASSLGEGIHETQYF
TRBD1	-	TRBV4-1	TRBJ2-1	TGCGCCAGCAGCATACGACAGGGGGTCGATGAGCAGTTCTTC	CASSIRQGVDEQFF
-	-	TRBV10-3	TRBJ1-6	TGTGCCATCAGAATAAGCGAGTCTTCACCCCTCCACTTT	CAIRISESSPLHF
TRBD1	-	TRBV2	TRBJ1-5	TGTGCCAGCAGTGATGACAGGGAGGATCAGCCCCAGCATTTT	CASSDDREDQPQHF
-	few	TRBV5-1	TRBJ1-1	TGCGCCAGCAGCTTGTCCAACAACCGGGACACTGAAGCTTTCTTT	CASSLSNNRDTEAFF
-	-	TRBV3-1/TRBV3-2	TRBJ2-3	TGTGCCAGCAGCTGGGATCGGGGGTTCACAGATACGCAGTATTTT	CASSWDRGFTDTQYF
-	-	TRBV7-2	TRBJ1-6	TGTGCCAGCACTAAAGGGGTACCCCTCCACTTT	CASTKGVPLHF
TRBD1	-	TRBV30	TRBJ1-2	TGTGCCTGGCTAAAACAGGGGGCGGGCTATGGCTACACCTTC	CAWLKQGAGYGYTF
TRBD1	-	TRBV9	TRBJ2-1	TGTGCCAGCAGCACCCATGGGGGACAGGGAGTCAATGAGCAGTTCTTC	CASSTHGGQGVNEQFF
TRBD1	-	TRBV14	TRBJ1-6	TGTGCCAGCAGCGCACCCGGGACAGGATACGATTCACCCCTCCACTTT	CASSAPGTGYDSPLHF
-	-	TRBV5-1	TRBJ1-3	TGCGTACACGGGGGGGCCGCGATCTCTGGAAACACCATATATTTT	CVHGGAAISGNTIYF
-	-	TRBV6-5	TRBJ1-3	TGTGCCAGCAGTTTCAGGAATTCTGGAAACACCATATATTTT	CASSFRNSGNTIYF
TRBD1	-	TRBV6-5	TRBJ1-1	TGTGCCAGCAGCCAGGGACAGGAAGCTTTCTTT	CASSQGQEAFF
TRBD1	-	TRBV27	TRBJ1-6	TGTGCCAGCAGTCGAGACAGGGTTGAGAATTCACCCCTCCACTTT	CASSRDRVENSPLHF
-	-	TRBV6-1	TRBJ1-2	TGTGCCAGCAGTGACAGATTCTATGGCTACACCTTC	CASSDRFYGYTF
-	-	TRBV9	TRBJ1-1	TGTGCCAGCAGCGTCCAGGAGGGCAGCCCCAGGGAGGCTTTCTTT	CASSVQEGSPREAFF
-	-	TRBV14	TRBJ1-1	TGTGCCAGCTTACAAAGGAACACTGAAGCTTTCTTT	CASLQRNTEAFF
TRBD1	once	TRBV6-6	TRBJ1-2	TGTGCCAGCAGTTCGACAGGGGACTATGGCTACACCTTC	CASSSTGDYGYTF
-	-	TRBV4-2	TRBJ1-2	TGTGCCAGCAGCCAAGGGAGGGAAGGCTACACCTTC	CASSQGREGYTF
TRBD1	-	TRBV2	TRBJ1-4	TGTGCCTCCCAGGACAGGCAATACAATGAAAAACTGTTTTTT	CASQDRQYNEKLFF
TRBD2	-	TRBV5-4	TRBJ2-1	TGTGCCAGCAGCTTGGTTGGGGGAGGGAGCGAGCAGTTCTTC	CASSLVGGGSEQFF
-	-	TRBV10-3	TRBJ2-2	TGTGCCATCAGTGAGTTGAGTAGCGGCAACACCGGGGAGCTGTTTTTT	CAISELSSGNTGELFF
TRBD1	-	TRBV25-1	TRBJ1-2	TGTGCCAGCAGTGAACCTCGACAGGGTGACTATGGCTACACCTTC	CASSEPRQGDYGYTF
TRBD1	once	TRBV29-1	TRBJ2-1	TGCAGCGTTGCCCGACAGGGAAACAATGAGCAGTTCTTC	CSVARQGNNEQFF
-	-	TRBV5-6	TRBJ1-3	TGTGCCAGCAGCTTGGACAGGGGAAACACCATATATTTT	CASSLDRGNTIYF
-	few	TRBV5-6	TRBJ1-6	TGTGCCAGCAGTCCCACGGGGGAGCTCTATAATTCACCCCTCCACTTT	CASSPTGELYNSPLHF
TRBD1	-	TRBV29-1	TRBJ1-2	TGCAGCGTTCTTGGACAGGGGGCGCGTGGCTACACCTTC	CSVLGQGARGYTF
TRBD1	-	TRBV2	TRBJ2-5	TGTGCCAGCAGTGCACAGGGGGCTGGGGAGACCCAGTACTTC	CASSAQGAGETQYF
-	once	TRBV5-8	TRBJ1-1	TGTGCCAGCAGCCCCCCCACCTGGGGAGGGGGCACTGAAGCTTTCTTT	CASSPPTWGGGTEAFF
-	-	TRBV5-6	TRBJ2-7	TGTGCCAGCAGTACACAGGGACACGAGGACGAGCAGTACTTC	CASSTQGHEDEQYF
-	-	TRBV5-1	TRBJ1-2	TGCGCCAGCAGTTCGATGAGGTCTAACTATGGCTACACCTTC	CASSSMRSNYGYTF
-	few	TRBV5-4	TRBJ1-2	TGTGCCAGCAGCCCTTCCCGGGGGTCCAACTATGGCTACACCTTC	CASSPSRGSNYGYTF
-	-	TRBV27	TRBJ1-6	TGTGCCAGCAGTTTATATGGGGGGGCGAGGGTAAATTCACCCCTCCACTTT	CASSLYGGARVNSPLHF
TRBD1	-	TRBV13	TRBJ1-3	TGTGCCAGCAGCTTAGGGGACAGGTCTGGAAACACCATATATTTT	CASSLGDRSGNTIYF
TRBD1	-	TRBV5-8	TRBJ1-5	TGTGCCAGCAGTCCACCCGGACAGGGTTGGCATTTT	CASSPPGQGWHF
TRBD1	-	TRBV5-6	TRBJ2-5	TGTGCCAGCAGGGGACAGGGCCTCGAGACCCAGTACTTC	CASRGQGLETQYF
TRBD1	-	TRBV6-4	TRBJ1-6	TGTGCCAGCAGCGCTGACAGGGGTAAAGCACCCCTCCACTTT	CASSADRGKAPLHF
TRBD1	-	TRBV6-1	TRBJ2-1	TGTGCCAGCAGTTCCCTTACAGGGGCGCTCAATGAGCAGTTCTTC	CASSSLTGALNEQFF
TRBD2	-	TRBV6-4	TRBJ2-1	TGTGCCAGCAGTGACTCGGGGCGGGGGAACAATGAGCAGTTCTTC	CASSDSGRGNNEQFF
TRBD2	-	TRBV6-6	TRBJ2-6	TGTGCCAGCAGTTCCTCGGGGGGGGCTGGGGCCAACGTCCTGACTTTC	CASSSSGGAGANVLTF
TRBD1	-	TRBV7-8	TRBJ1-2	TGTGCCAGCAGCTCCCCCGGGACAGGGGTCTCTGGCTATGGCTACACCTTC	CASSSPGTGVSGYGYTF
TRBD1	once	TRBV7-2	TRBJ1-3	TGTGCCAGCAGCTTAGGACTCGGACAGGGGAACACCATATATTTT	CASSLGLGQGNTIYF
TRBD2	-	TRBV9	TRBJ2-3	TGTGCCAGCAGCGTAAGGGCGGGGGGGCCTACAGATACGCAGTATTTT	CASSVRAGGPTDTQYF
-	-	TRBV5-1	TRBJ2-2	TGCGCCAGCAGCTCGCCGGGACTGGAATCCGGGGAGCTGTTTTTT	CASSSPGLESGELFF
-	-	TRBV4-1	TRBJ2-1	TGCGCCAGCAGCCAAGTGCACATGGGCGGGGTCTACAATGAGCAGTTCTTC	CASSQVHMGGVYNEQFF
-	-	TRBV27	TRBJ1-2	TGTGCCAGCAGTTTTCAGGGAGGCTATGGCTACACCTTC	CASSFQGGYGYTF
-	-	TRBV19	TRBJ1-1	TGTGCCAGTAGACCCACAGGGAGGGGCATGAACACTGAAGCTTTCTTT	CASRPTGRGMNTEAFF